Below are 27 T cell receptor beta chains sequenced from a single sample in a study of shared clonotypes between healthy human individuals. Sequencing was performed with immunoSEQ multiplex PCR; in TCRdb, only in-frame clones are kept and a portion is missing. Found here are about 1.5 million clones, about 98% of them singletons; the top ten hold 0.4% to 0.45%. The sample consisted of naive CD4+ T cells sorted from blood. The subset: CD45RA+ positively selected. Source of these receptors: a man younger than 45 in good health.

Points on this clone: Germline and junction disagree at one end, which may indicate a read error. V is TRBV7-2 and J is TRBJ2-7; D unresolved. This CDR3 has 13 residues. The germline V gene has CDR1 SGHTA and CDR2 FQGNSA. The CDR3: CASSTPFSGLQHF. The CDR3 DNA is TGTGCCAGCAGCACCCCTTTTTCCGGGTTACAACACTTC.

V and J are TRBV10-3 and TRBJ2-7; TRBD1 agrees at 7 bases. CDR1 is ENHRY, CDR2 SYGVKD, per germline. The CDR3 totals 14 residues. Germline trimming cut 7 bases from V and 2 bases from J; bases unmatched to any gene: 8. Here the CDR3 reads CAINTGTATYEQYF. The CDR3 DNA is TGTGCCATCAATACCGGGACAGCGACCTACGAGCAGTACTTC.

The rearrangement uses TRBV11-3 and TRBJ1-4; D call uncertain. The V gene's germline CDR1 is SGHNT and CDR2 YENEEA. Trimming took 5 bases from V and 8 from J, leaving 12 bases between them. The CDR3 length is 13 residues. The CDR3 reads CASSPVVREKLFF. In nucleotides, the CDR3 is TGTGCCAGCAGCCCAGTAGTACGCGAAAAACTGTTTTTT.

CDR3 sequence reads: CATQRPYGYTF. The CDR3 nucleotides read TGTGCCACCCAACGCCCCTATGGCTACACCTTC. This rearrangement joins TRBV7-9 to TRBJ1-2; D gene uncertain. V lost 10 bases and J lost 4, with 10 bases in between. The CDR3 extends over 11 amino acids. Looked up from germline, CDR1 is SEHNR and CDR2 is FQNEAQ (reference sequence). Drawing the rest from reference TRBV7-9 and TRBJ1-2, the complete variable domain is DTGVSQNPRHKITKRGQNVTFRCDPISEHNRLYWYRQTLGQGPEFLTYFQNEAQLEKSRLLSDRFSAERPKGSFSTLEIQRTEQGDSAMYLCATQRPYGYTFGSGTRLTVV.

The V gene is TRBV5-1, the J gene TRBJ2-5, with 10 nucleotides matching TRBD2. The germline V gene encodes CDR1 SGHRS and CDR2 YFSETQ. The V and J ends lost 1 base and 1 base, in that order; junction bases with no gene match: 4. The CDR3 spans 16 residues. CDR3 sequence: CASSLLPSGGQETQYF. CDR3 in DNA: TGCGCCAGCAGCTTGCTGCCTAGCGGGGGCCAAGAGACCCAGTACTTC.

The chain joins TRBV5-4 to TRBJ1-1; TRBD1 is a possible D gene (6 bases). The CDR3 spans 15 residues. Germline V gene data show CDR1 as SGHNT and CDR2 as YYREEE (reference sequence). V was clipped by 1 base and J by 5 bases, with 15 bases between them. In DNA form, the CDR3 reads TGTGCCAGCAGCTTGAGGTTTGTCAGGGGAACTGAAGCTTTCTTT. Translating gives CASSLRFVRGTEAFF.

The chain is built from TRBV18 and TRBJ2-3; no clear D. The ends were cut back, 3 bases at V and 5 bases at J, with 15 bases in the middle. CDR1 is KGHSH and CDR2 is LQKENI in the germline V gene. This CDR3 spans 15 amino acids. The DNA for the CDR3 is TGTGCCAGCTCACCGGTGACACGCATGGGAGATACGCAGTATTTT. Protein sequence: CASSPVTRMGDTQYF.

The chain joins TRBV19 to TRBJ1-1, with D perhaps matching TRBD1 (5 bases). The CDR3 is made up of 15 amino acids. Deletions cut 1 base from V and 3 bases from J, with 12 bases between. The germline V gene encodes CDR1 LNHDA and CDR2 SQIVND (reference sequence). CDR3 region: CASSIGQGWYTEAFF. Written as DNA, the CDR3 is TGTGCCAGTAGTATAGGGCAGGGATGGTACACTGAAGCTTTCTTT.

This CDR3 reads CASSSGLQGTDTQYF. CDR3 DNA sequence: TGTGCCAGCAGCTCGGGACTCCAGGGCACAGATACGCAGTATTTT. The chain carries TRBV7-3 and TRBJ2-3, with D perhaps matching TRBD2 (6 bases). This CDR3 comprises 15 residues. Trimming removed 4 bases from V and 1 base from J, with 12 bases in between. Germline V gene sequence: CDR1 SGHTA, CDR2 FQGTGA.

The gene calls are TRBV29-1 and TRBJ2-3; D might be TRBD2 (5 bases). Germline V gives CDR1 SQVTM, CDR2 ANQGSEA. V was trimmed by 0 bases and J by 2 bases, leaving 12 bases between them. The CDR3 has 15 residues. In DNA form, the CDR3 reads TGCAGCGTTGAAGACGGAAGCGGAAACACAGATACGCAGTATTTT. It translates to CSVEDGSGNTDTQYF.

The V gene is TRBV7-8, the J gene TRBJ2-3; TRBD2 agrees at 8 bases. V dropped 1 base and J dropped 4; count of bases not matched to a gene: 13. The germline CDR1 and CDR2 sequences are SGHVS and FQNEAQ. This CDR3 is 18 amino acids long. The CDR3, as DNA: TGTGCCAGCAGCTTAGGCCGGGAGGGCCCCAGGCGATCAGATACGCAGTATTTT. Protein product: CASSLGREGPRRSDTQYF.

V and J are TRBV7-6 and TRBJ2-2; D unresolved. Germline V gene lookup returns CDR1 SGHVS and CDR2 FNYEAQ. Trimming cost V 1 base and J 7 bases, with 16 bases left between them. This CDR3 spans 16 amino acids. The CDR3 nucleotides read TGTGCCAGCAGCTTAGTGATTGCAAACCGTGGCGGGGAGCTGTTTTTT. It codes for CASSLVIANRGGELFF.

About this clone itself: The germline gene is not matched at one end of the junction; a read error may be the cause. The chain joins TRBV7-7 to TRBJ2-1, with D possibly matching TRBD2 (6 bases). Germline CDR1 is SSHAT and CDR2 is FNYEAQ (reference sequence). This CDR3 is 15 amino acids long. DNA for the CDR3: TGTGCTAGCAGCTTGTTCGACGGGAGAAACAATGAGCAGTTCTTC. It yields the protein CASSLFDGRNNEQFF.

This chain uses TRBV19 with TRBJ2-1; TRBD2 aligns across 11 bases. Looked up from germline, CDR1 is LNHDA and CDR2 is SQIVND (reference sequence). V shed 1 base, J shed 6 bases, and the junction held 2 bases outside the gene matches. The CDR3 loop spans 15 amino acids. The CDR3 region is CASSIVGTSGNEQFF. CDR3 in DNA: TGTGCCAGTAGTATAGTGGGGACTAGCGGCAATGAGCAGTTCTTC.

The chain carries TRBV5-4 and TRBJ2-7; 9 nucleotides align to TRBD1. Germline CDR1 reads SGHNT; CDR2 reads YYREEE (reference sequence). The CDR3 totals 15 residues. The V segment lost 0 bases and the J segment 5 bases; nucleotides outside the gene matches: 6. For the CDR3, the DNA is TGTGCCAGCAGCTTGGCGGGACAGGGATTCCACGAGCAGTACTTC. It specifies CASSLAGQGFHEQYF.

Comments on this clone: Other DNA variants within this sample encode the same CDR3. This rearrangement joins TRBV5-4 to TRBJ2-7, with TRBD1 matching 7 bases. The germline CDR1 and CDR2 sequences are SGHNT and YYREEE (reference sequence). This CDR3 is built from 14 residues. Trimming cost V 4 bases and J 2 bases; bases outside gene matches: 6. The CDR3 DNA sequence: TGTGCCAGCAGCAGACAGGGAACCCCCTACGAGCAGTACTTC. Protein: CASSRQGTPYEQYF.

The rearrangement joins TRBV7-6 to TRBJ2-7; no firm D call. The CDR3 covers 14 residues. Germline V gene sequence: CDR1 SGHVS, CDR2 FNYEAQ. V lost 6 bases and J lost 1, with 13 bases in between. The CDR3 bases are TGTGCCAGCAGTAAGGACGGATTATCCTACGAGCAGTACTTC. Protein sequence: CASSKDGLSYEQYF.

The gene calls are TRBV7-9 and TRBJ1-2; 8 nucleotides agree with TRBD1. This CDR3 comprises 16 residues. V gave up 1 base and J gave up 0 bases; unmatched junction bases: 4. Germline lookup yields CDR1 SEHNR and CDR2 FQNEAQ (reference sequence). As DNA, the CDR3 is TGTGCCAGCAGCTTAGTGGGGACAGGACCTAACTATGGCTACACCTTC. Its protein product is CASSLVGTGPNYGYTF.

The V gene is TRBV4-3, the J gene TRBJ2-1; 14 nucleotides align to TRBD2. This CDR3 region has 15 residues. The germline CDR1 and CDR2 sequences are LGHNA and YSLEER. The ends lost 4 bases at V and 9 bases at J; junction bases unmatched: 5. The CDR3 sequence: CASSLQGLAGVEQFF. The CDR3 DNA follows: TGCGCCAGCAGCCTACAGGGACTAGCGGGAGTTGAGCAGTTCTTC.

This chain links TRBV19 with TRBJ1-4; D is possibly TRBD1 (6 bases). This CDR3 has 12 amino acids. The germline V gene has CDR1 LNHDA and CDR2 SQIVND (reference sequence). With 4 bases removed from V and 12 bases from J, the gap between germline ends came to 12 bases. The CDR3 DNA follows: TGTGCCAGTAGTAAAGGGACATCGGAACTGTTTTTT. Translating it yields CASSKGTSELFF.

The chain recombines TRBV13 with TRBJ1-1; 11 bases line up with TRBD1. Germline assignment: CDR1 PRHDT and CDR2 FYEKMQ (reference sequence). The CDR3 consists of 16 residues. V was pared by 4 bases and J by 5 bases, with 9 bases of the junction left unmatched. The chain's CDR3 is CASSCRDRGLGTEAFF. The CDR3 DNA sequence: TGTGCCAGCAGCTGCCGGGACAGGGGGTTGGGGACTGAAGCTTTCTTT.

CDR3 loop: CAISESKAQGSGELFF. Written as DNA, the CDR3 is TGTGCCATCAGTGAGTCGAAAGCACAGGGGAGTGGGGAGCTGTTTTTT. V and J are TRBV10-3 and TRBJ2-2; 7 bases agree with TRBD1. The CDR3 has 16 amino acids. Germline values: CDR1 ENHRY, CDR2 SYGVKD. The junction had 9 bases not matched to a gene; V was cut back by 0 bases and J by 8 bases.

The rearrangement joins TRBV19 to TRBJ2-2; 7 positions match TRBD2. This CDR3 spans 17 amino acids. Germline V CDR1 and CDR2: LNHDA, SQIVND (reference sequence). Losses at the gene ends were 1 base for V and 4 bases for J; bases not matched to a gene: 9. CDR3 DNA sequence: TGTGCCAGTAGTATAGGAGTGGGCGGGAGTCGCACCGGGGAGCTGTTTTTT. As protein: CASSIGVGGSRTGELFF.

The V and J genes are TRBV14 and TRBJ2-5; 8 nucleotides agree with TRBD1. Trimming at V came to 4 bases and at J to 0 bases, leaving 7 bases not matched to a gene. There are 16 residues in the CDR3. From germline, CDR1 is SGHDN and CDR2 FVKESK. The chain's CDR3 is CASSPGQGNYQETQYF. The DNA of the CDR3 is TGTGCCAGCAGCCCCGGACAGGGAAACTACCAAGAGACCCAGTACTTC.

J is TRBJ2-7 and V is TRBV18; D not certain. The CDR3 covers 13 residues. The ends were cut back, 5 bases at V and 5 bases at J, with 13 bases in the middle. Germline CDR1 and CDR2: KGHSH and LQKENI. Written as DNA, the CDR3 is TGTGCCAGCTCAGGAAGTCAGGAGAACGAGCAGTACTTC. This encodes CASSGSQENEQYF.

V gene TRBV6-5 combines with J gene TRBJ1-3, with D maybe TRBD1 (5 bases). This CDR3 comprises 14 residues. With 4 bases removed from V and 0 bases from J, the gap between germline ends came to 7 bases. The V gene's germline CDR1 is MNHEY and CDR2 SVGAGI. The CDR3 nucleotides read TGTGCCAGCAGTTTCGGGGCCTCTGGAAACACCATATATTTT. The encoded protein is CASSFGASGNTIYF.

The chain joins TRBV28 to TRBJ2-7; a possible D gene is TRBD2 (7 bases). From germline, CDR1 is MDHEN and CDR2 SYDVKM. V was trimmed by 5 bases and J by 5 bases, leaving 13 bases between them. The CDR3 extends over 13 amino acids. The CDR3 region is CASSQGGENEQYF. The CDR3 region has the DNA TGTGCCAGCAGTCAAGGGGGGGAGAACGAGCAGTACTTC.